Listed here is a single T cell receptor (beta chain). Its matching antigen is unknown. This sample is part of a study of T cell responses to AZD1222 COVID-19 vaccine. Study-wide results and limits: Repertoire sampling was restricted to post-peak T cell response timepoints.

Only in-frame clones appear in the TCRdb table, and some are missing; sequencing was by immunoSEQ multiplex PCR. The sample records about 83,000 clones, more than 85% being singletons. The germline gives CDR1 MNHEY, CDR2 SMNVEV (reference sequence). The CDR3 extends over 13 amino acids. V lost 3 bases and J 3 bases, leaving 8 bases between the germline ends. The sample in question was peripheral blood, obtained 28 days after the second AZD1222 dose. The chain joins TRBV27 to TRBJ1-2; D uncertain. The sequence came from an adult who received the AZD1222 COVID-19 vaccine. The CDR3 is CASSFRVDYGYTF. CDR3 sequence (DNA): TGTGCCAGCAGTTTTAGGGTGGACTATGGCTACACCTTC.